This section outlines one T cell receptor (beta chain) sequence together with its context. Clones were read by immunoSEQ multiplex PCR, and TCRdb kept only the in-frame ones, dropping some. This table has over 85,000 clones, about 86% appearing once. The data were obtained in a study of OX40 agonist ivuxolimab in advanced cancers. V was cut by 1 base and J by 0 bases, with 6 bases left in between. Germline assignment: CDR1 MGHDK and CDR2 SYGVNS. This CDR3 spans 14 amino acids. This receptor was taken from an adult with an advanced solid tumor such as melanoma, head and neck, liver or kidney cancer. The sequencing used CD4+ or CD8+ T cells sorted from blood, collected in a trial of the OX40 agonist ivuxolimab. This chain uses TRBV25-1 with TRBJ1-2; D remains unclear. CDR3 amino acids: CASSESSPNYGYTF. The CDR3 DNA sequence: TGTGCCAGCAGTGAATCCTCACCTAACTATGGCTACACCTTC.